These T cell receptor beta chains were read from a single sample in a study of T cells in Graves' hyperthyroidism and ophthalmopathy. TCRdb re-analysed the multiplex PCR reads in MiXCR, keeping a single row per CDR3 protein. The sample yields 500,000 to 750,000 distinct CDR3 sequences, approximately 14% seen once. Input material: blood. Receptors were obtained from a young woman with Graves' hyperthyroidism. Both conserved end residues are part of each CDR3. A D gene is named only where the DNA matches it firmly. Rows give clone size only sometimes, using once, few, many, or a class for an expanded clone.

v_gene,abundance,d_gene,j_gene,CDR3nt,CDR3aa
TRBV20-1,few,TRBD1,TRBJ2-7,TGCAGTGCTAGAAGTGGACAGGGGGGCTACGAGCAGTACTTC,CSARSGQGGYEQYF
TRBV20-1,few,NA,TRBJ1-4,TGCAGTGCTTTTTCGGGAGCAACTAATGAAAAACTGTTTTTT,CSAFSGATNEKLFF
TRBV6-1,many,TRBD2,TRBJ2-1,TGTGCCAGCAGTGAAGATGGGGGAGGGCCGGGTGAGCAGTTCTTC,CASSEDGGGPGEQFF
TRBV20-1,many,TRBD1,TRBJ2-7,TGCAGTGCTAGAGATCCGGGACAGGGGTACGAGCAGTACTTC,CSARDPGQGYEQYF
TRBV20-1,many,NA,TRBJ1-2,TGCAGTGCACAGACCAGGGGCGCTAACTATGGCTACACCTTC,CSAQTRGANYGYTF
TRBV28,NA,NA,TRBJ1-2,TGTGCCAGCAGTTTATATCAGTTAAATGAACCTGGCTACACCTTC,CASSLYQLNEPGYTF
TRBV27,many,NA,TRBJ2-3,TGTGCCAGCAGTTTAGCATACAGTCTAAGCACAGATACGCAGTATTTT,CASSLAYSLSTDTQYF
TRBV7-2,many,TRBD2,TRBJ2-5,TGTGCCAGCAGCTCCTCGGGACTAGCGGCAATAAAGGAAGAGACCCAGTACTTC,CASSSSGLAAIKEETQYF
TRBV7-2,NA,NA,TRBJ2-7,TGTGCCAGCAGCTTAGACATCTACGAGCGGTACTTC,CASSLDIYERYF
TRBV4-1,few,TRBD2,TRBJ2-1,TGCGCCAGCAGCCAAGCAGGAGGACTAGCCGAAACGTACAATGAGCAGTTCTTC,CASSQAGGLAETYNEQFF
TRBV7-9,many,NA,TRBJ2-1,TGTGCCAGCAGCTTAGGTGGTGGGAGCCTCCATGAGCAGTTCTTC,CASSLGGGSLHEQFF
TRBV30,many,NA,TRBJ2-1,TGTGCCTGGAGTGTGGAGAACCCCGATGAGCAGTTCTTC,CAWSVENPDEQFF
TRBV20-1,NA,NA,TRBJ2-5,TGCAGTGCTAGAGTCGCGGAGACCCAGTACTTC,CSARVAETQYF
TRBV7-6,NA,NA,TRBJ1-5,TGTGCCAGCAGCCCGAGTCATAGCAATCAGCCCCAGCATTTT,CASSPSHSNQPQHF
TRBV9,few,NA,TRBJ1-2,TGTGCCAGCAGCGTAGAGGGGCACGGTGGCTACACCTTC,CASSVEGHGGYTF
TRBV27,many,NA,TRBJ2-7,TGTGCCAGCAGTTTATCGGGGGAGTATCTCGAGCAGTACTTC,CASSLSGEYLEQYF
TRBV29-1,few,TRBD2,TRBJ2-3,TGCAGCGTTGAGTTTACTAGCGGGAGCGCCACCACAGATACGCAGTATTTT,CSVEFTSGSATTDTQYF